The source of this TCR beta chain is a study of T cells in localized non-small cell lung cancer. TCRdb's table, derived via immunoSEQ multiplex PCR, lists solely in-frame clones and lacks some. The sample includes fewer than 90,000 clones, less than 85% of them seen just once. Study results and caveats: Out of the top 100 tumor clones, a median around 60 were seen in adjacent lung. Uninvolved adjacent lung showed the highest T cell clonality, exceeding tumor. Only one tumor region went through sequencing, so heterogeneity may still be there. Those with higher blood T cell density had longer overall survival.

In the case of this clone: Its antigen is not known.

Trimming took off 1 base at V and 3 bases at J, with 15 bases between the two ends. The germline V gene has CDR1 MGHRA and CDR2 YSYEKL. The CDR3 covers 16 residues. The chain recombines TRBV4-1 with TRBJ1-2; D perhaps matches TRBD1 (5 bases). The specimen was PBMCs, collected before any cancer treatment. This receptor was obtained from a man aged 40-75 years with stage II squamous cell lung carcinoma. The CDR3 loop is CASSQVSGEPDYGYTF. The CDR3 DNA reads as TGCGCCAGCAGCCAAGTATCGGGGGAGCCTGACTATGGCTACACCTTC.